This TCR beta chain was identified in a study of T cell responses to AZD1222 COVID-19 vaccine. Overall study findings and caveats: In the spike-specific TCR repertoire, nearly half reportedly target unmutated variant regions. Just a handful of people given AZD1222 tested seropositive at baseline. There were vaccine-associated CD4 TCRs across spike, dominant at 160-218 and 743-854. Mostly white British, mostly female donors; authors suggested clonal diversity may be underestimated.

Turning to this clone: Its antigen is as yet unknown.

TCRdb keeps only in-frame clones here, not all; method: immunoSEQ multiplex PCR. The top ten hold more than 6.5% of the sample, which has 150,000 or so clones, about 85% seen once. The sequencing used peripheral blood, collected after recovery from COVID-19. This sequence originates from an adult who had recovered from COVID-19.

The DNA of the CDR3 is TGCGCCAGCAGCTTGACGGGGCGGGATTCACCCCTCCACTTT. Its translation: CASSLTGRDSPLHF. The rearrangement joins TRBV5-1 to TRBJ1-6, with D possibly being TRBD1 (5 bases). Germline loops: CDR1 SGHRS, CDR2 YFSETQ. V lost 1 base to trimming and J lost 8 bases, with 10 bases between them. This CDR3 has 14 amino acids.